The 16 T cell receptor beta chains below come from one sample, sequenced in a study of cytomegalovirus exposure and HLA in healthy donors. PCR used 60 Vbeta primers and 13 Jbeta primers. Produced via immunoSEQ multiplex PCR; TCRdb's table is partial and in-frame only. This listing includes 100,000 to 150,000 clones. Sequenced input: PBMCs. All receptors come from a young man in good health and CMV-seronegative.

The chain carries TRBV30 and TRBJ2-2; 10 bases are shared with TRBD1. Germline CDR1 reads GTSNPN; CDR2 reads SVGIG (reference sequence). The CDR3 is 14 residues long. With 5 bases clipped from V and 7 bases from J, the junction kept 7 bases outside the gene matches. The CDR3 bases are TGTGCCTGGGCAGAGGGACAGGGGAACGGGGAGCTGTTTTTT. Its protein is CAWAEGQGNGELFF.

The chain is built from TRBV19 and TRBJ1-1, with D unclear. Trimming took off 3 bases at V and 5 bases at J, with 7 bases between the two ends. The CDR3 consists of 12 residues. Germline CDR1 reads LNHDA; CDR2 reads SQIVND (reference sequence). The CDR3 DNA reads TGTGCCAGTAGTATCTCGGTAACTGAAGCTTTCTTT. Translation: CASSISVTEAFF.

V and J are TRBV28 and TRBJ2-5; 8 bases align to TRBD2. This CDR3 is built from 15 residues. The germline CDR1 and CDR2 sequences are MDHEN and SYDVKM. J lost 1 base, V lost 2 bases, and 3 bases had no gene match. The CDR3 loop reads CASSLGGRPQETQYF. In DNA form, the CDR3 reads TGTGCCAGCAGTTTAGGCGGGAGGCCCCAAGAGACCCAGTACTTC.

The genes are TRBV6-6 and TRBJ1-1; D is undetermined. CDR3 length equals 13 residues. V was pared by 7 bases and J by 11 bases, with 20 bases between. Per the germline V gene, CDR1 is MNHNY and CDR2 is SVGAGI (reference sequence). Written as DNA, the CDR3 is TGTGCCAGCATCCAAGAGTACCGGCTCGGGGCTTTCTTT. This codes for CASIQEYRLGAFF.

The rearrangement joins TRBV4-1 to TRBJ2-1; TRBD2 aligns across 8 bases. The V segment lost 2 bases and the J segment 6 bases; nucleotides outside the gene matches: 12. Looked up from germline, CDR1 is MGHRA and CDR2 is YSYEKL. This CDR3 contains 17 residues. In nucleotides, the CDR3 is TGCGCCAGCAGCCAATTCCCCTATTTAGCGGGACTCAATGAGCAGTTCTTC. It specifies CASSQFPYLAGLNEQFF.

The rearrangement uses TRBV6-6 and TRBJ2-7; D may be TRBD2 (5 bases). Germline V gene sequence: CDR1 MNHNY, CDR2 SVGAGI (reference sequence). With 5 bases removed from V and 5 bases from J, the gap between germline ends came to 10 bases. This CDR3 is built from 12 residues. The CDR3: CASSATSNEQYF. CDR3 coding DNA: TGTGCCAGCAGTGCTACTAGTAACGAGCAGTACTTC.

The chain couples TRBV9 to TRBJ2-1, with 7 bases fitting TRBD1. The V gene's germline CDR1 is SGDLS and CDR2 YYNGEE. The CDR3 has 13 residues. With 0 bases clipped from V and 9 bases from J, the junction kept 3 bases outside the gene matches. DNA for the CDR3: TGTGCCAGCAGCGTAGTAGGGGGCACTGAGCAGTTCTTC. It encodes CASSVVGGTEQFF. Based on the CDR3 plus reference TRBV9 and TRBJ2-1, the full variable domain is DSGVTQTPKHLITATGQRVTLRCSPRSGDLSVYWYQQSLDQGLQFLIQYYNGEERAKGNILERFSAQQFPDLHSELNLSSLELGDSALYFCASSVVGGTEQFFGPGTRLTVL.

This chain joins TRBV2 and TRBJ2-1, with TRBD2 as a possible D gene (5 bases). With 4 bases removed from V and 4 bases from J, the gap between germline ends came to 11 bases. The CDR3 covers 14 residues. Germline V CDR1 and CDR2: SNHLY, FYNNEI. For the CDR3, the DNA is TGTGCCAGCAGTGGGGGAGTACGTTACAATGAGCAGTTCTTC. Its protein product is CASSGGVRYNEQFF.

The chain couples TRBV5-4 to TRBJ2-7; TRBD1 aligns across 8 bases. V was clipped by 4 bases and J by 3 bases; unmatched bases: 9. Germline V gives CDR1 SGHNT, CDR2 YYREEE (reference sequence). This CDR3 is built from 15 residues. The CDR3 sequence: CASSGWDRRNYEQYF. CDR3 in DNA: TGTGCCAGCAGCGGATGGGACAGGCGAAACTACGAGCAGTACTTC.

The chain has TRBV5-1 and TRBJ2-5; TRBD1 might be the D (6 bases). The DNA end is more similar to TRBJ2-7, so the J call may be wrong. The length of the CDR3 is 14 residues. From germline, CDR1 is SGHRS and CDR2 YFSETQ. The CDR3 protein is CASSPGATSYEQYF. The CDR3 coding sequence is TGCGCCAGCAGCCCAGGGGCGACATCCTACGAGCAGTACTTC.

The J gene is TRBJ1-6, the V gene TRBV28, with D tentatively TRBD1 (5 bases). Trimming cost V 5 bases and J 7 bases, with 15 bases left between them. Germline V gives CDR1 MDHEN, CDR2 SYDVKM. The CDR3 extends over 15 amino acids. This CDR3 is CASSLTGVPNSPLHF. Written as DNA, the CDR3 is TGTGCCAGCAGTCTTACGGGGGTACCAAATTCACCCCTCCACTTT.

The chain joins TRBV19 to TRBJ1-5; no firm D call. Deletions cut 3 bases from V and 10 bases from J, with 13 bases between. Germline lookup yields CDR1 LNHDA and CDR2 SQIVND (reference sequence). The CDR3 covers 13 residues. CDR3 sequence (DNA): TGTGCCAGTAGTATTTTTGAGGAACGTCCCCAGCATTTT. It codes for CASSIFEERPQHF.

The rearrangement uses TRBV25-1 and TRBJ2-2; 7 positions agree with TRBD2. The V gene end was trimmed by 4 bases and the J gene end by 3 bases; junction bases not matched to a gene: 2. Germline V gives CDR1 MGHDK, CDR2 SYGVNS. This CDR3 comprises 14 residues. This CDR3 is CASSGREDTGELFF. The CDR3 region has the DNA TGTGCCAGCAGTGGACGGGAGGACACCGGGGAGCTGTTTTTT.

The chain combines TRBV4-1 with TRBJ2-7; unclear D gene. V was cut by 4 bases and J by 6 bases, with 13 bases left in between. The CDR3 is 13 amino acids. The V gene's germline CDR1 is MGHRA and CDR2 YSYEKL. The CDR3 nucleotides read TGCGCCAGCAGCCCGAGCGCGGAAAGCGAGCAGTACTTC. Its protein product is CASSPSAESEQYF.

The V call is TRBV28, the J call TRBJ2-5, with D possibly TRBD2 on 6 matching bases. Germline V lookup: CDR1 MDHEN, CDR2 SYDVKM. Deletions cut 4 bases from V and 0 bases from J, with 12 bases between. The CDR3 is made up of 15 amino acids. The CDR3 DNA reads TGTGCCAGCAGTTCGGGACGGGAGTACCAAGAGACCCAGTACTTC. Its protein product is CASSSGREYQETQYF.

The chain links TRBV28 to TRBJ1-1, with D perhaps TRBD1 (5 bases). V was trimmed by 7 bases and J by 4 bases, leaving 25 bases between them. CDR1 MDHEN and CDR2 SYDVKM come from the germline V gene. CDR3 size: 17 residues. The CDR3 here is CASTLYNFQGRGTEAFF. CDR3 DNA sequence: TGTGCCAGCACCTTATACAACTTTCAGGGAAGAGGCACTGAAGCTTTCTTT.